The 24 T cell receptor beta chains below come from one sample, sequenced in a study of somatic mutations in cytotoxic T cells in rheumatoid arthritis. Produced via immunoSEQ multiplex PCR; TCRdb's table is partial and in-frame only. The sample has about 23,000 clones, 65% to 85% seen once. The specimen sequenced was CD8+ T cells sorted from blood. The receptors stem from an adult with rheumatoid arthritis.

J is TRBJ2-5 and V is TRBV9; D is perhaps TRBD2 (9 bases). The V end was cut by 0 bases, the J end by 2 bases, with 17 bases between. The CDR3 contains 17 residues. Germline-derived CDR1 and CDR2 are SGDLS and YYNGEE. In DNA form, the CDR3 reads TGTGCCAGCAGCGTAGCAGGGGGCGGGGGGGGACAAGAGACCCAGTACTTC. Encoded protein: CASSVAGGGGGQETQYF.

The rearrangement links TRBV6-5 to TRBJ1-2; tentative D call: TRBD1 (5 bases). Germline CDR1 reads MNHEY; CDR2 reads SVGAGI. Trimming stripped 0 bases from V and 6 bases from J, with 14 bases between. The CDR3 consists of 15 residues. The DNA for the CDR3 is TGTGCCAGCAGTTACTCTCAGGGTGAGGTGGATGGCTACACCTTC. Its translation: CASSYSQGEVDGYTF.

This chain uses TRBV2 with TRBJ2-2; D tentatively fits TRBD1 or TRBD2 (5 bases each). Germline V gene data show CDR1 as SNHLY and CDR2 as FYNNEI. V lost 3 bases and J 5 bases, leaving 16 bases between the germline ends. The CDR3 has 16 amino acids. CDR3 DNA sequence: TGTGCCAGCAGTGACCCTGCGCTGGGACCGACCGGGGAGCTGTTTTTT. Translation: CASSDPALGPTGELFF.

The rearrangement links TRBV18 to TRBJ1-2; TRBD1 aligns across 11 bases. J gave up 8 bases and V 6 bases, and 11 bases lay outside the gene matches. This CDR3 region has 15 residues. Germline lookup yields CDR1 KGHSH and CDR2 LQKENI. DNA of the CDR3: TGTGCCAGCTCCCCCACCCCGGGACAGGGGGGCGGCTACACCTTC. It encodes CASSPTPGQGGGYTF.

The gene calls are TRBV11-2 and TRBJ2-7; 11 bases agree with TRBD1. The length of the CDR3 is 15 residues. The J segment lost 0 bases and the V segment lost 3 bases, leaving 1 base of the junction unmatched. Germline V gene sequence: CDR1 SGHAT, CDR2 FQNNGV. Here the CDR3 DNA reads TGTGCCAGCAGCTTCGGGACAGGGGGCTCCTACGAGCAGTACTTC. This codes for CASSFGTGGSYEQYF.

This clone was detected only a few times. V gene TRBV19 combines with J gene TRBJ2-7; D gene uncertain. The CDR3 is 14 amino acids. The ends were cut back, 1 base at V and 4 bases at J, with 11 bases in the middle. Germline V lookup: CDR1 LNHDA, CDR2 SQIVND (reference sequence). Here the CDR3 reads CASSIAGGEYEQYF. CDR3 DNA: TGTGCCAGTAGTATAGCGGGCGGAGAATACGAGCAGTACTTC.

The V gene is TRBV28, the J gene TRBJ1-2; 7 nucleotides agree with TRBD1. The V gene's germline CDR1 is MDHEN and CDR2 SYDVKM. There are 16 residues in the CDR3. Trimming cost V 6 bases and J 0 bases; bases outside gene matches: 10. This CDR3 is CASSPTGFSPNYGYTF. The CDR3 nucleotides are TGTGCCAGCAGCCCGACAGGGTTTTCGCCTAACTATGGCTACACCTTC.

The chain links TRBV4-2 to TRBJ1-3; D uncertain. Trimming removed 0 bases from V and 3 bases from J, with 9 bases in between. This CDR3 contains 15 residues. Germline assignment: CDR1 LGHNA and CDR2 YNFKEQ. In nucleotides, the CDR3 is TGTGCCAGCAGCCAAGATCCGGGAATTGGAAACACCATATATTTT. This codes for CASSQDPGIGNTIYF.

V is TRBV7-9 and J is TRBJ2-2; D gene uncertain. This CDR3 spans 15 amino acids. CDR1 SEHNR and CDR2 FQNEAQ come from the germline V gene (reference sequence). Trimming cost V 2 bases and J 1 base, with 8 bases left between them. CDR3 amino acids: CASSLTALNTGELFF. CDR3 DNA sequence: TGTGCCAGCAGCTTAACCGCCTTGAACACCGGGGAGCTGTTTTTT.

The chain is built from TRBV5-1 and TRBJ1-1, with TRBD1 matching over 9 bases. The CDR3 covers 16 residues. Germline V gene sequence: CDR1 SGHRS, CDR2 YFSETQ. V was clipped by 2 bases and J by 0 bases; unmatched bases: 5. In DNA form, the CDR3 reads TGCGCCAGCAGCTTTGATAGGGACAGGGTGAACACTGAAGCTTTCTTT. Amino acids: CASSFDRDRVNTEAFF.

The chain is built from TRBV6-1 and TRBJ2-1; 11 nucleotides align to TRBD1. Germline CDR1 MNHNS, CDR2 SASEGT. J was trimmed by 7 bases and V by 5 bases; bases with no gene match: 7. The CDR3 runs to 15 residues. DNA of the CDR3: TGTGCCAGCAGTAAGGGGACAGGGGGAGTAAATGAGCAGTTCTTC. As protein: CASSKGTGGVNEQFF.

The chain has TRBV9 and TRBJ1-4; D is perhaps TRBD1 (6 bases). The CDR3 extends over 14 amino acids. Between the trimmed V and J ends, which lost 0 bases and 7 bases, there was a span of 10 bases. In germline, CDR1 is SGDLS, CDR2 YYNGEE. The CDR3 sequence is CASSVGGTREKLFF. CDR3 coding DNA: TGTGCCAGCAGCGTAGGTGGGACACGTGAAAAACTGTTTTTT.

This chain connects TRBV27 to TRBJ2-7; 9 bases fit TRBD2. The CDR3 runs 16 residues. V lost 7 bases, J lost 1 base, and 11 bases stayed unmatched. The germline gives CDR1 MNHEY, CDR2 SMNVEV (reference sequence). The CDR3 here is CASTIRGGRGSYEQYF. In nucleotides, the CDR3 is TGTGCCAGCACCATAAGGGGCGGGAGGGGGTCCTACGAGCAGTACTTC.

The rearrangement joins TRBV6-5 to TRBJ2-7; D may match TRBD1 or TRBD2 (5 bases each). The V and J ends lost 2 bases and 2 bases respectively, with 13 bases between them. The CDR3 is 15 amino acids. The V gene's germline CDR1 is MNHEY and CDR2 SVGAGI. The CDR3 here is CASSYDLREPYEQYF. DNA for the CDR3: TGTGCCAGCAGTTACGACCTCAGGGAGCCCTACGAGCAGTACTTC.

The V and J genes are TRBV7-9 and TRBJ2-4; the D gene is possibly TRBD1 (6 bases). The CDR3 runs to 16 residues. Germline CDR1 is SEHNR and CDR2 is FQNEAQ (reference sequence). Trimming stripped 1 base from V and 0 bases from J, with 10 bases between. In DNA, the CDR3 is TGTGCCAGCAGCTTAGATGGCAGGGGAGCCAAAAACATTCAGTACTTC. Translation gives CASSLDGRGAKNIQYF. Full variable domain (remainder filled in from reference TRBV7-9 and TRBJ2-4): DTGVSQNPRHKITKRGQNVTFRCDPISEHNRLYWYRQTLGQGPEFLTYFQNEAQLEKSRLLSDRFSAERPKGSFSTLEIQRTEQGDSAMYLCASSLDGRGAKNIQYFGAGTRLSVL.

V gene TRBV7-2 combines with J gene TRBJ2-1, with 7 bases matching TRBD2. The germline V gene encodes CDR1 SGHTA and CDR2 FQGNSA. The CDR3 is 16 residues long. The V segment lost 2 bases and the J segment 1 base; nucleotides outside the gene matches: 5. CDR3 coding DNA: TGTGCCAGCAGCTTAATCTCTAGCGGTTCCTACAATGAGCAGTTCTTC. It translates to CASSLISSGSYNEQFF.

The chain couples TRBV7-9 to TRBJ1-1; 8 bases are a match to TRBD1. The germline V gene encodes CDR1 SEHNR and CDR2 FQNEAQ (reference sequence). With 3 bases clipped from V and 4 bases from J, the junction kept 13 bases outside the gene matches. The CDR3 has 17 residues. CDR3 nucleotide sequence: TGTGCCAGCAGCTTCGACAGGGGACTACACGTAGGCACTGAAGCTTTCTTT. Translating it yields CASSFDRGLHVGTEAFF.

The chain employs TRBV9 and TRBJ2-5; no firm D call. The germline V gene has CDR1 SGDLS and CDR2 YYNGEE. The CDR3 runs to 15 residues. V was cut by 0 bases and J by 5 bases, with 14 bases left in between. CDR3 region: CASSVGGTKLETQYF. As DNA, the CDR3 is TGTGCCAGCAGCGTAGGCGGTACTAAACTGGAGACCCAGTACTTC.

The V call is TRBV6-1, the J call TRBJ2-1; 8 bases fit TRBD2. This CDR3 comprises 16 residues. V lost 3 bases to trimming and J lost 5 bases; unmatched junction nucleotides: 9. CDR1 and CDR2 (germline): MNHNS, SASEGT. The CDR3 DNA reads TGTGCCAGCAGTGACGTTCCTGGCGGGGGGAACAATGAGCAGTTCTTC. Amino acid sequence: CASSDVPGGGNNEQFF.

V gene TRBV13 combines with J gene TRBJ2-5, with TRBD2 identical over 9 bases. CDR1 and CDR2 (germline): PRHDT, FYEKMQ (reference sequence). This CDR3 spans 15 amino acids. V lost 3 bases, J lost 4 bases, and 6 bases stayed unmatched. The CDR3 DNA reads TGTGCCAGCAGCTTTCTGCTAGCGGGGCGAGAGACCCAGTACTTC. Protein sequence: CASSFLLAGRETQYF.

The J gene is TRBJ2-1, the V gene TRBV19; 8 bases are shared with TRBD2. V trimming: 8 bases; J trimming: 9 bases; junction bases outside the gene matches: 12. The length of the CDR3 is 14 residues. Germline V CDR1 and CDR2: LNHDA, SQIVND (reference sequence). The CDR3 DNA is TGTGCCAGTGAGCCGGGACTAGAAATCGGTGAGCAGTTCTTC. Protein product: CASEPGLEIGEQFF.

The sample holds a few counts of this clone. The rearrangement joins TRBV2 to TRBJ2-7; TRBD2 matches at 10 bases. V was clipped by 7 bases and J by 6 bases; unmatched bases: 6. CDR3 length: 13 residues. Germline V gene sequence: CDR1 SNHLY, CDR2 FYNNEI. CDR3 sequence reads: CASMERGGSEQYF. In DNA form, the CDR3 reads TGTGCCAGCATGGAGCGGGGGGGCTCCGAGCAGTACTTC.

This clone was seen only a few times. The V gene is TRBV29-1, the J gene TRBJ2-5, with 8 bases matching TRBD2. V trimming: 4 bases; J trimming: 4 bases; junction bases outside the gene matches: 8. Germline V gives CDR1 SQVTM, CDR2 ANQGSEA. The length of the CDR3 is 14 residues. Here the CDR3 DNA reads TGCAGCGTTGTGGAGCGGGGGCATGGAGAGACCCAGTACTTC. This gives the protein CSVVERGHGETQYF.

This clone was recorded once. The chain is built from TRBV7-9 and TRBJ2-7; D unclear. CDR3 length: 11 amino acids. Germline assignment: CDR1 SEHNR and CDR2 FQNEAQ (reference sequence). V lost 1 base, J lost 6 bases, and 4 bases lay in between. CDR3 sequence reads: CASSLEFEQYF. DNA for the CDR3: TGTGCCAGCAGCTTAGAGTTCGAGCAGTACTTC.